One and the same sample provided the 13 T cell receptor beta chains below, sequenced in a study of identifying expanded T cells in peripheral blood. Libraries were prepared by immunoSEQ multiplex PCR; TCRdb keeps only in-frame clonotypes and omits some of them. The sample has 95,000 to 150,000 clones, over 65% seen once. The sequenced sample was blood. The receptors come from a person aged 18 to 75 in good health.

The V call is TRBV18, the J call TRBJ2-2; 9 positions agree with TRBD1. J gave up 2 bases and V 4 bases, and 2 bases lay outside the gene matches. The CDR3 has 15 residues. The germline V gene encodes CDR1 KGHSH and CDR2 LQKENI. CDR3 nucleotide sequence: TGTGCCAGCTCACGGGGACAGGGAAACACCGGGGAGCTGTTTTTT. Translating gives CASSRGQGNTGELFF.

The V and J genes are TRBV6-5 and TRBJ1-4; TRBD1 aligns across 7 bases. The CDR3 contains 15 residues. The V and J ends lost 4 bases and 7 bases, in that order; junction bases with no gene match: 9. CDR1 is MNHEY and CDR2 is SVGAGI in the germline V gene. The CDR3, as DNA: TGTGCCAGCAGTTTTTCTCAGGGGGGTACTGAAAAACTGTTTTTT. Translated: CASSFSQGGTEKLFF.

The rearrangement links TRBV6-5 to TRBJ1-1, with no clear D. This CDR3 comprises 15 residues. The V end lost 2 bases, the J end lost 3 bases, and 13 bases lay between the germline ends. Per germline, CDR1 MNHEY and CDR2 SVGAGI. This chain's CDR3 is CASSYLTPPDTEAFF. The CDR3 DNA reads as TGTGCCAGCAGTTACCTAACCCCGCCGGACACTGAAGCTTTCTTT.

The chain is built from TRBV19 and TRBJ1-3; D is undetermined. The CDR3 has 13 amino acids. Germline CDR1 reads LNHDA; CDR2 reads SQIVND (reference sequence). Between the trimmed V and J ends, which lost 6 bases and 0 bases, there was a span of 6 bases. The CDR3: CASRFLSGNTIYF. DNA for the CDR3: TGTGCCAGTAGGTTCCTCTCTGGAAACACCATATATTTT.

The chain couples TRBV14 to TRBJ1-1; TRBD1 is a possible D gene (6 bases). CDR3 size: 14 residues. The V and J ends lost 4 bases and 1 base respectively, with 10 bases between them. Germline lookup yields CDR1 SGHDN and CDR2 FVKESK. The CDR3 loop is CASSLPGQNTEAFF. The CDR3 DNA reads as TGTGCCAGCAGCCTTCCGGGACAGAACACTGAAGCTTTCTTT.

V usage is TRBV6-6 and J usage is TRBJ1-5; D gene ambiguous. Germline V CDR1 and CDR2: MNHNY, SVGAGI (reference sequence). V was shortened by 5 bases and J by 2 bases, with 16 bases between the two germline ends. This CDR3 contains 16 residues. CDR3: CASSAGTIWGNQPQHF. The CDR3 nucleotides read TGTGCCAGCAGTGCCGGCACCATTTGGGGCAATCAGCCCCAGCATTTT.

This clone has a count of ten or more. CDR3 in DNA: TGTGCCAGCAGTTACACGTCTGGAAACACCATATATTTT. Translated: CASSYTSGNTIYF. The V gene is TRBV6-6, the J gene TRBJ1-3; no reliable D call. This CDR3 contains 13 residues. The germline V gene has CDR1 MNHNY and CDR2 SVGAGI (reference sequence). V lost 2 bases and J 1 base, leaving 3 bases between the germline ends.

The CDR3 sequence: CASSLRGYNSGNTIYF. The CDR3 bases are TGTGCCAGCAGCTTAAGGGGATATAACTCTGGAAACACCATATATTTT. The rearrangement uses TRBV7-9 and TRBJ1-3, with D perhaps TRBD1 (5 bases). Germline CDR1 and CDR2: SEHNR and FQNEAQ (reference sequence). V lost 2 bases and J lost 0, with 11 bases in between. The CDR3 sequence is 16 residues long.

A word on this clone: Other DNA variants within this sample encode the same CDR3. The chain has TRBV6-5 and TRBJ2-5; no definite D call. From germline, CDR1 is MNHEY and CDR2 SVGAGI. Trimming pared 6 bases from V and 4 bases from J, leaving 6 bases between. This CDR3 spans 11 amino acids. DNA of the CDR3: TGTGCCAGCAGAGTGGTAGAGACCCAGTACTTC. This encodes CASRVVETQYF.

V and J are TRBV7-8 and TRBJ2-5; 7 bases agree with TRBD2. The V and J ends lost 5 bases and 2 bases, in that order; junction bases with no gene match: 14. Germline V CDR1 and CDR2: SGHVS, FQNEAQ. This CDR3 is built from 17 residues. CDR3 sequence reads: CASSPQKTSTNQETQYF. As DNA, the CDR3 is TGTGCCAGCAGCCCACAGAAGACTAGCACAAATCAAGAGACCCAGTACTTC.

In this sample, this clone turned up once. The chain has TRBV7-2 and TRBJ1-2; the D is unclear. Trimming removed 4 bases at V and 2 bases at J, with 8 bases between. This CDR3 is built from 13 residues. Germline-derived CDR1 and CDR2 are SGHTA and FQGNSA. DNA for the CDR3: TGTGCCAGCAGCTCATCGAGAAACTATGGCTACACCTTC. It yields the protein CASSSSRNYGYTF. Complete variable domain (other parts from reference TRBV7-2 and TRBJ1-2): GAGVSQSPSNKVTEKGKDVELRCDPISGHTALYWYRQSLGQGLEFLIYFQGNSAPDKSGLPSDRFSAERTGGSVSTLTIQRTQQEDSAVYLCASSSSRNYGYTFGSGTRLTVV.

This chain links TRBV2 with TRBJ1-1; 7 bases agree with TRBD1. CDR3 length: 13 residues. J was trimmed by 6 bases and V by 3 bases; bases with no gene match: 4. The V gene's germline CDR1 is SNHLY and CDR2 FYNNEI. The CDR3 loop reads CASSERQGAEAFF. DNA of the CDR3: TGTGCCAGCAGTGAGAGGCAGGGGGCTGAAGCTTTCTTT.

The CDR3 here is CASSLDLNTEAFF. The CDR3 DNA is TGCGCCAGCAGCTTGGATCTGAACACTGAAGCTTTCTTT. The chain couples TRBV5-1 to TRBJ1-1; unclear D gene. Deletions cut 0 bases from V and 0 bases from J, with 3 bases between. This CDR3 has 13 residues. The germline V gene has CDR1 SGHRS and CDR2 YFSETQ. The full variable domain, its missing parts supplied by reference TRBV5-1 and TRBJ1-1, is KAGVTQTPRYLIKTRGQQVTLSCSPISGHRSVSWYQQTPGQGLQFLFEYFSETQRNKGNFPGRFSGRQFSNSRSEMNVSTLELGDSALYLCASSLDLNTEAFFGQGTRLTVV.